The rows below give T cell receptor beta chains drawn from one sample of a study of identical twins. TCRdb processed the 5' RACE reads anew with MiXCR; each CDR3 protein has one entry. The sample records about 700,000 distinct CDR3 sequences, around 5.7% being singletons. Sequencing input: naive T cells sorted from blood. These TCRs come from a man younger than 35 in good health. Both conserved end residues are part of each CDR3. The D gene is left open where the match is weak. Clone size is given for some rows only: seen once, a few or many times, or a class if the clone is expanded.

J: TRBJ1-5
size: many
D: TRBD1
V: TRBV12-3/TRBV12-4
DNA: TGTGCCAGCAGCCTAAACAGGGGTGGCAATCAGCCCCAGCATTTT
CDR3: CASSLNRGGNQPQHF

J: TRBJ2-3
size: .
D: .
V: TRBV12-3/TRBV12-4
DNA: TGTGCCAGCAGTGGAGGCCCAGATACGCAGTATTTT
CDR3: CASSGGPDTQYF

J: TRBJ2-7
size: many
D: .
V: TRBV7-9
DNA: TGTGCCAGCAGGGGCGTCCGACGGGGCGGTTCCTACGAGCAGTACTTC
CDR3: CASRGVRRGGSYEQYF

J: TRBJ2-7
size: few
D: .
V: TRBV28
DNA: TGTGCCAGCAGTTTATGGGGGACGTACTACGAGCAGTACTTC
CDR3: CASSLWGTYYEQYF

J: TRBJ2-3
size: .
D: .
V: TRBV10-3
DNA: TGTGCCATCACCCCGATGGAGCGTTCCTTAGATACGCAGTATTTT
CDR3: CAITPMERSLDTQYF

J: TRBJ1-2
size: .
D: .
V: TRBV14
DNA: TGTGCCAGCAGCCAAGAAGCACTCCCCTATGGCTACACCTTC
CDR3: CASSQEALPYGYTF

J: TRBJ2-1
size: few
D: .
V: TRBV20-1
DNA: TGCAGTGAGCCTCCGGTTTACAATGAGCAGTTCTTC
CDR3: CSEPPVYNEQFF

J: TRBJ2-1
size: .
D: .
V: TRBV14
DNA: TGTGCCAGCAGCCCCACTTGGAGCTCCTACAATGAGCAGTTCTTC
CDR3: CASSPTWSSYNEQFF

J: TRBJ2-2
size: many
D: .
V: TRBV12-3/TRBV12-4
DNA: TGTGCCAGCAGACCCCGGGACCTACCGGGGGCCGGGGAGCTGTTTTTT
CDR3: CASRPRDLPGAGELFF

J: TRBJ2-1
size: many
D: .
V: TRBV24-1
DNA: TGTGCCACCAGTGATGTGGCACTCAGCTCCTACAATGAGCAGTTCTTC
CDR3: CATSDVALSSYNEQFF

J: TRBJ2-2
size: many
D: .
V: TRBV5-1
DNA: TGCGCCAGCAGCTTTGGAGGGAGTAACGGCGGGGAGCTGTTTTTT
CDR3: CASSFGGSNGGELFF

J: TRBJ2-2
size: many
D: .
V: TRBV7-9
DNA: TGTGCCAGCAGCTTAGAACGCACCGGGGAGCTGTTTTTT
CDR3: CASSLERTGELFF

J: TRBJ2-5
size: many
D: TRBD2
V: TRBV6-5
DNA: TGTGCCAGCAGTTTTGCGGCTAGCGGGAGAGGCGAGACCCAGTACTTC
CDR3: CASSFAASGRGETQYF